The 19 T cell receptor beta chains below all came from one sample that was sequenced in a study of beta chain features in type 1 diabetes. TCRB transcripts that were expressed got sequenced, as all of the isolated RNA had been reverse transcribed. Sequenced by immunoSEQ multiplex PCR; TCRdb stores in-frame clones only, minus some. This table holds under 800,000 clones, 15% found once. Specimen: naive CD4+ T cells from blood. Receptors were obtained from a man between 18 and 35 years old in good health.

The gene calls are TRBV14 and TRBJ2-7; 7 nucleotides line up with TRBD1. The CDR3 has 17 amino acids. V dropped 0 bases and J dropped 0; count of bases not matched to a gene: 8. Germline assignment: CDR1 SGHDN and CDR2 FVKESK. The CDR3, as DNA: TGTGCCAGCAGCCAAGATATGAGACAGGGCCTCTCCTACGAGCAGTACTTC. It translates to CASSQDMRQGLSYEQYF.

This rearrangement joins TRBV7-9 to TRBJ2-3, with a tentative D call TRBD1 (5 bases). This CDR3 spans 15 amino acids. V was cut by 5 bases and J by 0 bases, with 12 bases left in between. Per germline, CDR1 SEHNR and CDR2 FQNEAQ (reference sequence). CDR3 sequence (DNA): TGTGCCAGCAGCCAGGGAACACAGAGCACAGATACGCAGTATTTT. It translates to CASSQGTQSTDTQYF.

This chain connects TRBV18 to TRBJ2-7, with 10 positions matching TRBD1. CDR3 size: 15 residues. Germline lookup yields CDR1 KGHSH and CDR2 LQKENI. The V gene end was trimmed by 2 bases and the J gene end by 4 bases; junction bases not matched to a gene: 5. DNA of the CDR3: TGTGCCAGCTCACCAATTCCGGGACAGGGGTACGAGCAGTACTTC. Its protein product is CASSPIPGQGYEQYF.

In its sample, this clone was seen a few times. This same CDR3 is encoded by further DNA sequences in the sample. The chain joins TRBV28 to TRBJ2-7, with D hard to call. V was clipped by 7 bases and J by 4 bases, with 8 bases between them. CDR3 length: 11 residues. CDR1 is MDHEN and CDR2 is SYDVKM in the germline V gene. The CDR3 bases are TGTGCCAGCAACGTTGGTTACGAGCAGTACTTC. Its protein product is CASNVGYEQYF.

This chain joins TRBV4-1 and TRBJ2-3, with TRBD1 matching over 7 bases. Per germline, CDR1 MGHRA and CDR2 YSYEKL. This CDR3 has 14 residues. The trim removed 1 base at V and 6 bases at J, leaving 4 bases unmatched. CDR3 sequence (DNA): TGCGCCAGCAGCCAAGGAGACAGGGAGGATACGCAGTATTTT. Encoded protein: CASSQGDREDTQYF.

This clone has more than one count but fewer than ten. The chain employs TRBV7-9 and TRBJ2-5; 12 nucleotides align to TRBD2. The V segment lost 6 bases and the J segment 3 bases; nucleotides outside the gene matches: 2. CDR1 is SEHNR and CDR2 is FQNEAQ in the germline V gene (reference sequence). CDR3 size: 14 residues. The CDR3 sequence: CASRRTSGKETQYF. CDR3 sequence (DNA): TGTGCCAGCAGGCGGACTAGCGGGAAAGAGACCCAGTACTTC.

The chain recombines TRBV7-9 with TRBJ2-1; either TRBD1 or TRBD2 may fit D (5 bases each). This CDR3 contains 15 residues. Germline CDR1 and CDR2: SEHNR and FQNEAQ (reference sequence). Deletions cut 0 bases from V and 8 bases from J, with 14 bases between. The CDR3 loop reads CASSLAGSGRDEQFF. The CDR3 DNA follows: TGTGCCAGCAGCTTAGCAGGGTCAGGGCGGGATGAGCAGTTCTTC.

This clone has only a few counts. This CDR3 is also generated by other DNA sequences in the sample. The rearrangement joins TRBV7-3 to TRBJ1-1; TRBD1 matches 8 bases. CDR1 and CDR2 (germline): SGHTA, FQGTGA. Germline trimming cut 3 bases from V and 1 base from J; bases unmatched to any gene: 1. This CDR3 comprises 14 residues. CDR3 sequence (DNA): TGTGCCAGCAGCTTTGGGACAGGGAACACTGAAGCTTTCTTT. Translation gives CASSFGTGNTEAFF.

This clone was seen a handful of times. This chain connects TRBV28 to TRBJ2-7; TRBD1 agrees at 9 bases. Per germline, CDR1 MDHEN and CDR2 SYDVKM. The CDR3 has 13 residues. The V gene end was trimmed by 8 bases and the J gene end by 12 bases; junction bases not matched to a gene: 14. CDR3 loop: CASGGWTGDLGYF. DNA for the CDR3: TGTGCCAGCGGGGGGTGGACAGGGGACTTGGGGTACTTC.

The chain couples TRBV7-9 to TRBJ2-3; TRBD2 might be the D (6 bases). CDR1 is SEHNR, CDR2 FQNEAQ, per germline (reference sequence). The CDR3 loop spans 15 amino acids. V was cut by 2 bases and J by 0 bases, with 9 bases left in between. CDR3 sequence: CASSLSGPSTDTQYF. The CDR3 DNA is TGTGCCAGCAGCTTAAGCGGGCCAAGCACAGATACGCAGTATTTT.

The rearrangement joins TRBV7-9 to TRBJ2-1, with a weak D call TRBD1 (6 bases). CDR3 length: 15 residues. V was trimmed by 1 base and J by 5 bases, leaving 12 bases between them. The germline V gene encodes CDR1 SEHNR and CDR2 FQNEAQ (reference sequence). The CDR3 sequence: CASSLDRAVNNEQFF. In DNA, the CDR3 is TGTGCCAGCAGCTTAGACAGGGCGGTAAACAATGAGCAGTTCTTC.

This clone was seen a few times. The chain is built from TRBV12-5 and TRBJ1-2; D is undetermined. V shed 8 bases and J shed 11 bases, with 21 bases lying between them. From germline, CDR1 is LGHNT and CDR2 FRNRAP. CDR3 length equals 13 residues. CDR3 sequence reads: CASFFRRGFHYTF. CDR3 DNA: TGTGCTAGTTTTTTCAGAAGAGGGTTTCATTACACCTTC. Drawing the rest from reference TRBV12-5 and TRBJ1-2, the complete variable domain is DARVTQTPRHKVTEMGQEVTMRCQPILGHNTVFWYRQTMMQGLELLAYFRNRAPLDDSGMPKDRFSAEMPDATLATLKIQPSEPRDSAVYFCASFFRRGFHYTFGSGTRLTVV.

The rearrangement uses TRBV7-9 and TRBJ1-2, with 9 bases aligning to TRBD1. The CDR3 extends over 13 amino acids. Germline V gene lookup returns CDR1 SEHNR and CDR2 FQNEAQ (reference sequence). With V trimmed by 4 bases and J by 3 bases, 0 bases remained unmatched. CDR3 amino acids: CASSWTGDYGYTF. The CDR3 coding sequence is TGTGCCAGCAGCTGGACAGGGGACTATGGCTACACCTTC.

The table lists this clone with a few counts. The V call is TRBV28, the J call TRBJ2-7; D is perhaps TRBD1 (5 bases). V shed 8 bases and J shed 5 bases, with 16 bases lying between them. CDR3 length: 13 residues. CDR1 and CDR2 from the germline V gene are MDHEN and SYDVKM. The CDR3 nucleotides are TGTGCCAGCGTCCGAGGCAGGGCCCACGAGCAGTACTTC. Translation: CASVRGRAHEQYF.

The chain couples TRBV15 to TRBJ1-2; D ambiguous. This CDR3 contains 14 residues. Germline CDR1 and CDR2: LNHNV and YYDKDF (reference sequence). Trimming cost V 1 base and J 4 bases, with 10 bases left between them. CDR3 sequence (DNA): TGTGCCACCAGCAGAGGAGGGCAGGTCTATGGCTACACCTTC. Encoded protein: CATSRGGQVYGYTF. The entire variable domain, with the rest obtained from reference TRBV15 and TRBJ1-2, is as follows: DAMVIQNPRYQVTQFGKPVTLSCSQTLNHNVMYWYQQKSSQAPKLLFHYYDKDFNNEADTPDNFQSRRPNTSFCFLDIRSPGLGDTAMYLCATSRGGQVYGYTFGSGTRLTVV.

This clone was detected only a few times. The rearrangement joins TRBV25-1 to TRBJ2-7; 7 nucleotides agree with TRBD1. The junction had 23 bases not matched to a gene; V was cut back by 10 bases and J by 5 bases. CDR3 length: 17 amino acids. Germline V lookup: CDR1 MGHDK, CDR2 SYGVNS. CDR3 in DNA: TGTGCCACCATGGCCCCACGTTTTTTAACAGGGGCCCACGAGCAGTACTTC. This translates into CATMAPRFLTGAHEQYF.

The chain joins TRBV5-1 to TRBJ1-2; 11 nucleotides agree with TRBD1. The trim removed 4 bases at V and 7 bases at J, leaving 6 bases unmatched. In germline, CDR1 is SGHRS, CDR2 YFSETQ. The CDR3 contains 14 residues. The CDR3 reads CASSLDRGLSGYTF. The CDR3 DNA reads as TGCGCCAGCAGCCTGGACAGGGGGCTGTCTGGCTACACCTTC.

This clone came up a few times. The chain links TRBV9 to TRBJ2-7, with D maybe TRBD2 (5 bases). Germline V CDR1 and CDR2: SGDLS, YYNGEE. Between the trimmed V and J ends, which lost 0 bases and 3 bases, there was a span of 10 bases. The CDR3 loop spans 14 amino acids. Here the CDR3 DNA reads TGTGCCAGCAGCGTAGGCCTAGCCAGCTACGAGCAGTACTTC. Encoded protein: CASSVGLASYEQYF.

This clone was recorded a few times. The chain recombines TRBV5-4 with TRBJ2-1, with D tentatively TRBD1 (5 bases). V lost 9 bases and J lost 7, with 5 bases in between. Germline CDR1 and CDR2: SGHNT and YYREEE (reference sequence). This CDR3 contains 9 residues. CDR3: CATGNEQFF. In DNA, the CDR3 is TGTGCCACAGGGAATGAGCAGTTCTTC. The whole variable domain, remainder taken from reference TRBV5-4 and TRBJ2-1, is ETGVTQSPTHLIKTRGQQVTLRCSSQSGHNTVSWYQQALGQGPQFIFQYYREEENGRGNFPPRFSGLQFPNYSSELNVNALELDDSALYLCATGNEQFFGPGTRLTVL.